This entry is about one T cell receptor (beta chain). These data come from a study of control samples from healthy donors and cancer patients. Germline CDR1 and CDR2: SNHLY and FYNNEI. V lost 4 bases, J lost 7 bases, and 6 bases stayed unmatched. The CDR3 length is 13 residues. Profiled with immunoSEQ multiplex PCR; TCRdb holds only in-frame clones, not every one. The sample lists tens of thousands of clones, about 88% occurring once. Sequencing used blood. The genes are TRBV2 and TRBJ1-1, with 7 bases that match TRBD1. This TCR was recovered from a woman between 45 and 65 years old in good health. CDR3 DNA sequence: TGTGCCAGCAGTGCAGACAGGGATGGTGAAGCTTTCTTT. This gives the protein CASSADRDGEAFF. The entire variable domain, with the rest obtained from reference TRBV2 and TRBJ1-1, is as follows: EPEVTQTPSHQVTQMGQEVILRCVPISNHLYFYWYRQILGQKVEFLVSFYNNEISEKSEIFDDQFSVERPDGSNFTLKIRSTKLEDSAMYFCASSADRDGEAFFGQGTRLTVV.